The 20 T cell receptor beta chains given below trace back to one sample, sequenced in a study of monozygotic twins with inflammatory bowel disease. TCRdb re-called the 5' RACE reads and shows each CDR3 protein once, DNA omitted. The listing records around 150,000 distinct CDR3 sequences. Sample: blood. These receptors were taken from a human donor with ulcerative colitis or Crohn's disease, or a healthy co-twin of an affected twin (not recorded which).

This rearrangement joins TRBV4-2 to TRBJ1-4; as DNA is missing, the TRBD1 call by TCRdb cannot be tested. This CDR3 region has 14 residues. Per the germline V gene, CDR1 is LGHNA and CDR2 is YNFKEQ. CDR3 region: CASSQDGRDEKLFF.

J is TRBJ2-3 and V is TRBV28; TCRdb lists TRBD2, though no DNA is available to test this call. The V gene's germline CDR1 is MDHEN and CDR2 SYDVKM. The CDR3 spans 15 residues. CDR3 loop: CASSFTSGGEDTQYF.

The rearrangement uses TRBV5-5 and TRBJ1-5; the TRBD1 assignment by TCRdb is unverifiable without DNA. This CDR3 region has 15 residues. CDR1 and CDR2 (germline): SGHKS, YYEKEE (reference sequence). CDR3 sequence reads: CASSLVGLGEQPQHF.

The V gene is TRBV20-1, the J gene TRBJ2-3; there is no DNA to check the TCRdb D call of TRBD2. CDR3 length equals 14 residues. The V gene's germline CDR1 is DFQATT and CDR2 SNEGSKA (reference sequence). The CDR3 is CSATFSGGADTQYF.

The J gene is TRBJ2-7, the V gene TRBV5-1. The CDR3 contains 12 residues. The germline V gene encodes CDR1 SGHRS and CDR2 YFSETQ. CDR3 sequence reads: CASSLEGYEQYF.

The chain employs TRBV5-1 and TRBJ2-2; the D call from TCRdb, TRBD2, cannot be confirmed without DNA. CDR3 length: 15 amino acids. Germline CDR1 SGHRS, CDR2 YFSETQ. CDR3 sequence reads: CASSLQMGAAGELFF.

J is TRBJ1-4 and V is TRBV7-8. The CDR3 runs to 12 residues. CDR1 and CDR2 from the germline V gene are SGHVS and FQNEAQ. CDR3 sequence reads: CASSFEIGKLFF.

The chain employs TRBV24-1 and TRBJ1-1; TCRdb lists TRBD1, though no DNA is available to test this call. The length of the CDR3 is 13 residues. Germline V CDR1 and CDR2: KGHDR, SFDVKD. The chain's CDR3 is CATNRVRGTEAFF.

The chain couples TRBV7-2 to TRBJ1-1; lacking DNA, the TRBD1 call made by TCRdb goes unchecked. CDR1 and CDR2 (germline): SGHTA, FQGNSA. There are 12 residues in the CDR3. The CDR3 sequence: CASSLVWGAAFF. Looking up the rest from reference TRBV7-2 and TRBJ1-1 gives the full variable domain: GAGVSQSPSNKVTEKGKDVELRCDPISGHTALYWYRQSLGQGLEFLIYFQGNSAPDKSGLPSDRFSAERTGGSVSTLTIQRTQQEDSAVYLCASSLVWGAAFFGQGTRLTVV.

The J gene is TRBJ1-1, the V gene TRBV29-1. CDR3 length: 12 amino acids. Germline CDR1 is SQVTM and CDR2 is ANQGSEA. CDR3 protein: CSVRTYSTEAFF.

Here the CDR3 reads CASSTGGEETQYF. This sequence joins TRBV6-5 and TRBJ2-5; the TCRdb call, TRBD1, lacks DNA for checking. The CDR3 runs 13 residues. CDR1 and CDR2 (germline): MNHEY, SVGAGI.

The chain links TRBV6-6 to TRBJ2-7; TCRdb selects TRBD1, and the lack of DNA leaves this call unchecked. The CDR3 is 14 amino acids. Germline V gene lookup returns CDR1 MNHNY and CDR2 SVGAGI (reference sequence). CDR3 sequence: CASSYYRTGNEQYF.

The V and J genes are TRBV5-1 and TRBJ2-3. Per germline, CDR1 SGHRS and CDR2 YFSETQ. The CDR3 contains 12 residues. This CDR3 is CASSLEADTQYF.

The chain is built from TRBV19 and TRBJ1-5; as DNA is missing, the TRBD1 call by TCRdb cannot be tested. The CDR3 runs to 17 residues. Germline lookup yields CDR1 LNHDA and CDR2 SQIVND (reference sequence). The CDR3 here is CASSIDAGTGTGQPQHF.

The CDR3 spells CASSLIAGQETQYF. The V gene is TRBV5-1, the J gene TRBJ2-5; TCRdb names TRBD1, which stays unverified in the absence of DNA. Germline CDR1 is SGHRS and CDR2 is YFSETQ. The CDR3 spans 14 residues.

The J gene is TRBJ1-1, the V gene TRBV11-1. This CDR3 region has 18 residues. The germline V gene encodes CDR1 SGHAT and CDR2 FQDESV (reference sequence). CDR3: CASSFPRGAHLMNTEAFF.

J is TRBJ2-1 and V is TRBV20-1; TCRdb lists TRBD2, though no DNA is available to test this call. This CDR3 spans 15 amino acids. Germline loops: CDR1 DFQATT, CDR2 SNEGSKA (reference sequence). CDR3 region: CSAGNRRETYNEQFF.

This chain links TRBV7-2 with TRBJ2-7; TCRdb lists TRBD1, though no DNA is available to test this call. This CDR3 is built from 15 residues. Germline V lookup: CDR1 SGHTA, CDR2 FQGNSA. The CDR3 reads CASSPQAKGTYEQYF.

The rearrangement links TRBV9 to TRBJ1-6; the D call of TRBD1 rests on TCRdb alone, since no DNA is present to check it. Per germline, CDR1 SGDLS and CDR2 YYNGEE. The CDR3 is made up of 15 amino acids. CDR3 sequence: CASSSDRGYNSPLHF. Full variable domain (remainder filled in from reference TRBV9 and TRBJ1-6): DSGVTQTPKHLITATGQRVTLRCSPRSGDLSVYWYQQSLDQGLQFLIQYYNGEERAKGNILERFSAQQFPDLHSELNLSSLELGDSALYFCASSSDRGYNSPLHFGNGTRLTVT.

The chain links TRBV6-1 to TRBJ2-3; no DNA is available, so the TRBD1 call from TCRdb remains unchecked. The CDR3 spans 15 residues. Germline CDR1 reads MNHNS; CDR2 reads SASEGT. The CDR3 here is CASSRQGASTDTQYF.